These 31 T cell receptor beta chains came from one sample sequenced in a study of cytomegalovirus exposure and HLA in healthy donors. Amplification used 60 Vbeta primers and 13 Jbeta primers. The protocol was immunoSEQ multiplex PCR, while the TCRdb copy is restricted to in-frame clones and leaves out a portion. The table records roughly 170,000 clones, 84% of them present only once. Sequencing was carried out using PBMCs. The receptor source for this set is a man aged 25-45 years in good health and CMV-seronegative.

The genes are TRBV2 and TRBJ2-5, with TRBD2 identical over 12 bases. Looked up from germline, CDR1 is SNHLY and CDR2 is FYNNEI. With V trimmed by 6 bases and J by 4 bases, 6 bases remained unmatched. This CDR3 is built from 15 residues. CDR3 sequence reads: CASSNGLAGSETQYF. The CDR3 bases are TGTGCCAGCAGCAACGGACTAGCGGGATCAGAGACCCAGTACTTC.

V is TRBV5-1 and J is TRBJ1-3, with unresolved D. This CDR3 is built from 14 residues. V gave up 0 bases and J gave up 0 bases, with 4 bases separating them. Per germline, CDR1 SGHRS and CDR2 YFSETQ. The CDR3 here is CASSLDSSGNTIYF. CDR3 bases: TGCGCCAGCAGCTTGGACAGCTCTGGAAACACCATATATTTT.

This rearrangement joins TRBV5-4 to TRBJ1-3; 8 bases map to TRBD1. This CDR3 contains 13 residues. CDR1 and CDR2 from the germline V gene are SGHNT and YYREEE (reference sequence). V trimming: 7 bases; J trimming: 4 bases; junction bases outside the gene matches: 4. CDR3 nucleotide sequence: TGTGCCAGCGGACAGGGCGGGGGAAACACCATATATTTT. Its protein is CASGQGGGNTIYF.

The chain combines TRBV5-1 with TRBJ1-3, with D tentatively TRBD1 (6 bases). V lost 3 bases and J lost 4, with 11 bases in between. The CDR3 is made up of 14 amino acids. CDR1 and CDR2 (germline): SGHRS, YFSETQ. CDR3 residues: CASSWDITGNTIYF. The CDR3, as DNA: TGCGCCAGCAGCTGGGACATTACCGGAAACACCATATATTTT.

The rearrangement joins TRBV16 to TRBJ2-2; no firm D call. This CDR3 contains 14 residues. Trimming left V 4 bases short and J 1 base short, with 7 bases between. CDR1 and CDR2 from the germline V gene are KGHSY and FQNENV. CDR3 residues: CASSPYRNTGELFF. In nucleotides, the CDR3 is TGTGCCAGCAGCCCATACAGGAACACCGGGGAGCTGTTTTTT. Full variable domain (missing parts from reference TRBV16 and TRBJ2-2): GEEVAQTPKHLVRGEGQKAKLYCAPIKGHSYVFWYQQVLKNEFKFLISFQNENVFDETGMPKERFSAKCLPNSPCSLEIQATKLEDSAVYFCASSPYRNTGELFFGEGSRLTVL.

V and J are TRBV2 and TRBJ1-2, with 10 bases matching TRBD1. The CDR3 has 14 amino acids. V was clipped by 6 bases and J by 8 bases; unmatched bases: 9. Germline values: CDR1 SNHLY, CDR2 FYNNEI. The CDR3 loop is CASRSTGQGGGYTF. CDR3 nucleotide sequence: TGTGCCAGCAGATCAACTGGACAGGGGGGAGGCTACACCTTC.

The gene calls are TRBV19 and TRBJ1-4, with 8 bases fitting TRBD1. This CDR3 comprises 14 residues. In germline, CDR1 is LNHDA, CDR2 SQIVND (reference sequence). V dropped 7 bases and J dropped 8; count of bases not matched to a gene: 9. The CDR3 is CASTGQGRQEKLFF. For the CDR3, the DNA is TGTGCCAGTACCGGACAGGGTCGACAGGAAAAACTGTTTTTT.

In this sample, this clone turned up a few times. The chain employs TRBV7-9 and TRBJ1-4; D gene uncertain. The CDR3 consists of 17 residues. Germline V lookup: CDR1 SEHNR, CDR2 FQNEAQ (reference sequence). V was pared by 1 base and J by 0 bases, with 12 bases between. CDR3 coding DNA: TGTGCCAGCAGCTTAGAAAGCAAGTTTGCAACTAATGAAAAACTGTTTTTT. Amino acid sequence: CASSLESKFATNEKLFF. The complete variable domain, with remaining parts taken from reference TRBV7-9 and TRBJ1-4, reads DTGVSQNPRHKITKRGQNVTFRCDPISEHNRLYWYRQTLGQGPEFLTYFQNEAQLEKSRLLSDRFSAERPKGSFSTLEIQRTEQGDSAMYLCASSLESKFATNEKLFFGSGTQLSVL.

The CDR3 DNA is TGTGCCAGCAGGGGGGCTAGCGGGGAGTACGAGCAGTACTTC. As protein: CASRGASGEYEQYF. This chain connects TRBV28 to TRBJ2-7, with 9 bases identical to TRBD2. CDR1 and CDR2 from the germline V gene are MDHEN and SYDVKM. The CDR3 runs to 14 residues. V shed 6 bases, J shed 4 bases, and the junction held 7 bases outside the gene matches.

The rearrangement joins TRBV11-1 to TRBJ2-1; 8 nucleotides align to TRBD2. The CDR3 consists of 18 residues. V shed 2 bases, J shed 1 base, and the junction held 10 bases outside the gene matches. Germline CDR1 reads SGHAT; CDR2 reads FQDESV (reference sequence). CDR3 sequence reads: CASSLSNGGLGSYNEQFF. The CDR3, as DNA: TGTGCCAGCAGCTTAAGCAACGGGGGACTAGGTTCCTACAATGAGCAGTTCTTC. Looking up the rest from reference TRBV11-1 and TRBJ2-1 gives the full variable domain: EAEVAQSPRYKITEKSQAVAFWCDPISGHATLYWYRQILGQGPELLVQFQDESVVDDSQLPKDRFSAERLKGVDSTLKIQPAELGDSAMYLCASSLSNGGLGSYNEQFFGPGTRLTVL.

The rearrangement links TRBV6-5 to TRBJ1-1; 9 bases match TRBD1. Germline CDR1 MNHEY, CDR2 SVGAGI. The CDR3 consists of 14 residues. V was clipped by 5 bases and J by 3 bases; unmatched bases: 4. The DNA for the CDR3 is TGTGCCAGCAGTCGTAACAGGGGGCACACTGAAGCTTTCTTT. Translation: CASSRNRGHTEAFF.

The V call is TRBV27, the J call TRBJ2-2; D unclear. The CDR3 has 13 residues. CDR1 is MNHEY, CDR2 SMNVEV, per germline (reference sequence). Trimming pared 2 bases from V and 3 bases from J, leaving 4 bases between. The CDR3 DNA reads TGTGCCAGCAGTTTAGGCTACACCGGGGAGCTGTTTTTT. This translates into CASSLGYTGELFF.

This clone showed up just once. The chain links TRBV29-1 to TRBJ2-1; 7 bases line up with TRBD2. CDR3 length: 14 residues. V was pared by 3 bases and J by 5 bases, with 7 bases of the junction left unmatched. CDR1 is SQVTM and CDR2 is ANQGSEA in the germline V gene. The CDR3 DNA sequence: TGCAGCGTTGACCCTAGCGGCCGCCACAATGAGCAGTTCTTC. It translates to CSVDPSGRHNEQFF.

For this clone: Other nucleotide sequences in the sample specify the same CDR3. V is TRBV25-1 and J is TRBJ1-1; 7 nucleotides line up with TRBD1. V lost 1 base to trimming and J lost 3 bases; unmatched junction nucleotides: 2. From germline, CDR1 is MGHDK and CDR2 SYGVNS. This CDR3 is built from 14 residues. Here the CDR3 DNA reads TGTGCCAGCAGTGAATGGGGGACAGACACTGAAGCTTTCTTT. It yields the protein CASSEWGTDTEAFF.

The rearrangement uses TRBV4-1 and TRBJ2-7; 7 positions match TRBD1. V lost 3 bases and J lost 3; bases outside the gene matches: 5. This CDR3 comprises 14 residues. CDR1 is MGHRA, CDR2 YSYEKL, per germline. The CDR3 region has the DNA TGCGCCAGCAGCCACTTAGGGGGCGACTACGAGCAGTACTTC. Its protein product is CASSHLGGDYEQYF.

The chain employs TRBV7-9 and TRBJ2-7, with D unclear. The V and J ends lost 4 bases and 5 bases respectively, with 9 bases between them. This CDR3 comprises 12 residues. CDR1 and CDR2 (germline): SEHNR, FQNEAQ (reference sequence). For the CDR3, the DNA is TGTGCCAGCAGCTACGGGTTGGACGAGCAGTACTTC. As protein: CASSYGLDEQYF.

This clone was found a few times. CDR3 nucleotides: TGTGCCAGCAGCGTAGTGGCGAACACTGAAGCTTTCTTT. Translation: CASSVVANTEAFF. The V gene is TRBV9, the J gene TRBJ1-1, with D unresolved. This CDR3 has 13 residues. Germline values: CDR1 SGDLS, CDR2 YYNGEE. The V end was cut by 0 bases, the J end by 1 base, with 4 bases between.

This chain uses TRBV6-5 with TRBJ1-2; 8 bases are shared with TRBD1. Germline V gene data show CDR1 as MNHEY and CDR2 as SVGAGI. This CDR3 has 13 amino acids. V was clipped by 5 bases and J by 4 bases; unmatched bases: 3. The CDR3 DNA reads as TGTGCCAGCAGTACCCAGGGGGCCTATGGCTACACCTTC. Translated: CASSTQGAYGYTF.

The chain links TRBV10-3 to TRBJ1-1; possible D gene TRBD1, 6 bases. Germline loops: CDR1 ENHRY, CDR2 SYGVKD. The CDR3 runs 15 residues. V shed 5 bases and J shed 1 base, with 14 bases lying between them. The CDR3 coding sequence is TGTGCCATCAGTACCCTGGCAGGGGCGAACACTGAAGCTTTCTTT. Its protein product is CAISTLAGANTEAFF.

For the CDR3, the DNA is TGTGCCAGTCGATCTCCGGGACACCGCACCGGGGAGCTGTTTTTT. It is translated as CASRSPGHRTGELFF. The chain couples TRBV19 to TRBJ2-2, with D perhaps TRBD1 (6 bases). V lost 8 bases and J lost 4, with 17 bases in between. The CDR3 loop spans 15 amino acids. Germline CDR1 LNHDA, CDR2 SQIVND (reference sequence).

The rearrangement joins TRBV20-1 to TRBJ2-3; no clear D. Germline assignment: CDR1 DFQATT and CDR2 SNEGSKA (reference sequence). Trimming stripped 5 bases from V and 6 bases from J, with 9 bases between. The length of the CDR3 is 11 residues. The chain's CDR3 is CSARLVDTQYF. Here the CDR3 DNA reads TGCAGTGCTCGGTTGGTGGATACGCAGTATTTT.

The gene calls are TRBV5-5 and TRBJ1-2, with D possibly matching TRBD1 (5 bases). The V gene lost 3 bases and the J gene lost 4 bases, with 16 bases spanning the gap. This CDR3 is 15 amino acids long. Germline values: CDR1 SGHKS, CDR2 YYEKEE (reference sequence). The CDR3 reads CASSSKPGLLYGYTF. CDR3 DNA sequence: TGTGCCAGCAGCTCAAAACCGGGACTGCTCTATGGCTACACCTTC.

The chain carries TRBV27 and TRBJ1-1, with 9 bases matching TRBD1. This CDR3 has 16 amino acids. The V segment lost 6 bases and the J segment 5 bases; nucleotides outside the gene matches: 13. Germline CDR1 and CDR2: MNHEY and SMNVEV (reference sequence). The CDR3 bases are TGTGCCAGCAGCTATTACGGGACAGGGATCGGAACTGAAGCTTTCTTT. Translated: CASSYYGTGIGTEAFF.

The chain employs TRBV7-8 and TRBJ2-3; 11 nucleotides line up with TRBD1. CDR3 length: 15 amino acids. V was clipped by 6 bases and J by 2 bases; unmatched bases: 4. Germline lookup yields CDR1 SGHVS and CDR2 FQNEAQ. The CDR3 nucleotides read TGTGCCAGCAGTGGACAGGGGGCGAACACAGATACGCAGTATTTT. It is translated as CASSGQGANTDTQYF.

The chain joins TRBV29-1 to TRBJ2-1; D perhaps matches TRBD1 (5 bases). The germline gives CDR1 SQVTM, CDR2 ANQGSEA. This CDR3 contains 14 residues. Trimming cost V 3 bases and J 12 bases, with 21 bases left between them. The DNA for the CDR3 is TGCAGCGTTGAGGGTCCGGCAGGGCGCCAAGGGCAGTTCTTC. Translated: CSVEGPAGRQGQFF.

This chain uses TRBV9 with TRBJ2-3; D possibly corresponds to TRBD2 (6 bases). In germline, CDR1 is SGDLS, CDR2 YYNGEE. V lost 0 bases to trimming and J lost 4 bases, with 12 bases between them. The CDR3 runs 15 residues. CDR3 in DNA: TGTGCCAGCAGCGTAGGTGGGGGGAGGCCAGATACGCAGTATTTT. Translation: CASSVGGGRPDTQYF.

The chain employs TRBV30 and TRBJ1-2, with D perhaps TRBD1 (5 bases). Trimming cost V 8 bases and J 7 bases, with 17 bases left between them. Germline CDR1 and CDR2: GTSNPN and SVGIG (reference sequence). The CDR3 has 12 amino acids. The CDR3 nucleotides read TGTGCCGGTAGCAGGGCCCCGGGTGGCTACACCTTC. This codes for CAGSRAPGGYTF.

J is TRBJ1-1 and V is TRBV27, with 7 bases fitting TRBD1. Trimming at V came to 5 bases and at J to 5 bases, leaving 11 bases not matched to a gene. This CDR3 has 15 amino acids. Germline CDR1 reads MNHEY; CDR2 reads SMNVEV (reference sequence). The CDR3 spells CASSPYRGGGTEAFF. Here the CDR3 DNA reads TGTGCCAGCAGTCCGTACAGGGGAGGAGGGACTGAAGCTTTCTTT.

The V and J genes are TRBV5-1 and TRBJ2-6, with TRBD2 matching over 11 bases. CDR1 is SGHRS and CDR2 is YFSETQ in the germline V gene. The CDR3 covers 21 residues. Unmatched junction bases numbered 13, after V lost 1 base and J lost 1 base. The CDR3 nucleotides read TGCGCCAGCAGCTTGAGCGGGCTAGCGGGGGGCCTTTTATCTGGGGCCAACGTCCTGACTTTC. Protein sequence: CASSLSGLAGGLLSGANVLTF. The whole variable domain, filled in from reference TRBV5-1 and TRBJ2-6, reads KAGVTQTPRYLIKTRGQQVTLSCSPISGHRSVSWYQQTPGQGLQFLFEYFSETQRNKGNFPGRFSGRQFSNSRSEMNVSTLELGDSALYLCASSLSGLAGGLLSGANVLTFGAGSRLTVL.

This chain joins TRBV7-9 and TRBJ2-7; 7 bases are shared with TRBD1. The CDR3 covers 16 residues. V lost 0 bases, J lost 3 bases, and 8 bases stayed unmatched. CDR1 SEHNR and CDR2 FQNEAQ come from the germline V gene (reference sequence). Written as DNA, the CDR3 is TGTGCCAGCAGCTTAGCGACAGGGCCCCGATTCTACGAGCAGTACTTC. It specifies CASSLATGPRFYEQYF.

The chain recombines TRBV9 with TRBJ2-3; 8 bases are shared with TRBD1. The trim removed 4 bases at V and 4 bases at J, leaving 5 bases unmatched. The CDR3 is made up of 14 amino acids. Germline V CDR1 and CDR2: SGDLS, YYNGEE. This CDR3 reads CASSSRTGSDTQYF. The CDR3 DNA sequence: TGTGCCAGCAGCTCCAGGACAGGGTCAGATACGCAGTATTTT.